This T cell receptor (beta chain) was recovered during a study of blood T cell repertoires in COVID-19 (dated by TCRdb to 2019 to 2021). Study-level background: Collaborator samples came from the United States, Italy and Spain and covered acute and convalescent phases of COVID-19. The repertoires were released in a freely available public database intended as a resource for research on the immune response to SARS-CoV-2. Where HLA class I and class II types were available, the types were taken from metadata supplied by the sample provider, not from assay-based typing. Samples were obtained from the ongoing ImmuneRACE study (first 160 participants) and from 1,200 or so subjects provided by 6 global collaborators. The dataset comprised deeply sampled blood TCRbeta repertoires from subjects exposed to, actively infected with, or recovered from COVID-19. The material from the prospective study consisted of cDNA or gDNA derived from T cells, B-cell-depleted T cells, or PBMCs. The sample metadata nearly always contained a de-identified subject ID, COVID-19 status, age in years and sex. The paper as a whole reports these results and caveats: The amount of clinical and demographic metadata varied by source and participant and was provided uncurated.

TCRbeta CDR3 regions were amplified from genomic DNA by means of the immunoSEQ Assay, a bias-controlled multiplex PCR. The study's own analysis went as follows. Within the assay, amplification of reference gene primers was used to estimate how many nucleated cells each sample contained. Sequence reads were collapsed and filtered to measure the absolute abundance of every unique TCRbeta CDR3 rearrangement. For each sample, productive Simpson clonality was calculated by taking the square root of Simpson's diversity index across productive rearrangements. The immuneACCESS repertoire file appears here via TCRdb, limited to in-frame rearrangements. These files lack a portion of the clones; in checked studies, under half of the deficit traces to unresolved V genes, and the cause of the others is not known. V and J calls and clone size are given by that table; D and trimming were obtained from the DNA. For this sample the table gives approximately 250,000 clones, of which 80% to 90% were detected only once. About 9.4% of the sample comes from the top ten.

A note on this clone: Its binding antigen is unknown. The sample holds no much larger clone one base away, and base qualities are not on file.

From the cysteine up to the phenylalanine, the CDR3 has a length of 17 residues. Just CDR3 DNA is preserved here, 51 bases in frame from base 1. CDR1 GTSNPN and CDR2 SVGIG are derived from the germline V gene (reference sequence). Deletion took 1 base off V and 6 bases off J, with a span of 24 bases between the germline ends. One collaborating source in Seattle enrolled patients during active infection and followed them longitudinally through the course of disease. Collaborating institutions collected whole blood in K2EDTA tubes following their own protocols. Collaborator samples were shipped for TCRbeta analysis as frozen whole blood, isolated PBMCs, or DNA extracted from either sample type.

This receptor was identified in a woman in her 70s with COVID-19, enrolled during active disease. Recombination linked TRBV30 to TRBJ1-1; the D gene is perhaps TRBD1, from 6 matching bases. Input material: peripheral blood. This receptor has the CDR3 CAWSAVTGTPGGAEAFF. In nucleotide form, the sequence is TGTGCCTGGAGTGCCGTAACAGGGACGCCCGGGGGGGCTGAAGCTTTCTTT.